These 22 T cell receptor beta chains share one sample of origin, sequenced in a study of molecular identifiers for immune sequencing clone quantification. TCRdb reprocessed the PCR reads via MiXCR and lists one record per CDR3 protein. The table lists hundreds of thousands of distinct CDR3 sequences, just under 20% of them singletons. Sequenced input: naive CD8+ T cells from blood, with Jurkat cell RNA spiked in. Regarding subset: FACS-sorted CD8+CD4-CCR7+CD45RA+ naive T cells. The receptors were gathered from a human donor in good health. Some libraries in this study had Jurkat cell RNA spiked in.

This clonotype was detected a few times. V usage is TRBV7-2 and J usage is TRBJ2-7; no clear D. V lost 2 bases and J lost 4, with 21 bases in between. Germline lookup yields CDR1 SGHTA and CDR2 FQGNSA. This CDR3 comprises 17 residues. The CDR3 nucleotides read TGTGCCAGCAGCTTACCTCGTACAAGGGATTTGGCATACGAGCAGTACTTC. This translates into CASSLPRTRDLAYEQYF.

In its sample, this clonotype was seen many times. The genes are TRBV7-2 and TRBJ2-1, with TRBD1 matching 7 bases. The CDR3 totals 15 residues. The germline CDR1 and CDR2 sequences are SGHTA and FQGNSA. J gave up 6 bases and V 4 bases, and 9 bases lay outside the gene matches. Written as DNA, the CDR3 is TGTGCCAGCAGCTCCGCAGGGACAGCCGGCAATGAGCAGTTCTTC. This sequence encodes CASSSAGTAGNEQFF.

Only a few counts were recorded for this clonotype. The genes are TRBV12-3 or TRBV12-4 and TRBJ2-1, with D possibly matching TRBD2 (6 bases). V gave up 3 bases and J gave up 2 bases, with 14 bases separating them. This CDR3 is built from 16 residues. The CDR3 sequence: CASSFEGGWPYNEQFF. As DNA, the CDR3 is TGTGCCAGCAGTTTTGAGGGAGGATGGCCCTACAATGAGCAGTTCTTC.

This clonotype has a count of ten or more. The chain uses TRBV9 and TRBJ2-2; 7 bases are shared with TRBD1. This CDR3 spans 17 amino acids. V lost 0 bases, J lost 5 bases, and 10 bases stayed unmatched. The germline V gene has CDR1 SGDLS and CDR2 YYNGEE. CDR3 coding DNA: TGTGCCAGCAGCGTAGGTCCAGGGGGTAGCCCTACCGGGGAGCTGTTTTTT. It specifies CASSVGPGGSPTGELFF.

This clonotype was recorded at least ten times. The chain uses TRBV2 and TRBJ2-3; no firm D call. CDR3 size: 13 residues. Germline CDR1 and CDR2: SNHLY and FYNNEI. V dropped 4 bases and J dropped 5 bases, with 10 bases sitting between them. This chain's CDR3 is CASSAQLRDTQYF. The CDR3 DNA is TGTGCCAGCAGTGCCCAGTTAAGAGATACGCAGTATTTT. Together with reference TRBV2 and TRBJ2-3, the CDR3 gives the full variable domain: EPEVTQTPSHQVTQMGQEVILRCVPISNHLYFYWYRQILGQKVEFLVSFYNNEISEKSEIFDDQFSVERPDGSNFTLKIRSTKLEDSAMYFCASSAQLRDTQYFGPGTRLTVL.

Ten or more counts support this clonotype. V and J are TRBV4-1 and TRBJ2-7; tentatively, D is TRBD1 or TRBD2 (5 bases each). Trimming cost V 0 bases and J 2 bases, with 8 bases left between them. The CDR3 spans 14 residues. Germline V gene sequence: CDR1 MGHRA, CDR2 YSYEKL. CDR3 nucleotides: TGCGCCAGCAGCCAAGATCAGGGACCCTACGAGCAGTACTTC. Translating it yields CASSQDQGPYEQYF.

Many counts were recorded for this clonotype. The chain carries TRBV20-1 and TRBJ2-7; 9 positions match TRBD2. Germline V gene lookup returns CDR1 DFQATT and CDR2 SNEGSKA (reference sequence). The CDR3 has 15 amino acids. The V segment lost 3 bases and the J segment 5 bases; nucleotides outside the gene matches: 11. In DNA, the CDR3 is TGCAGTGCTAGTACGGGACTAGCCCCAGGGAACGAGCAGTACTTC. It specifies CSASTGLAPGNEQYF.

Remarks on this clonotype: Just one base apart from a much larger clone, this may be a read error. The rearrangement links TRBV4-3 to TRBJ1-3; unclear D gene. This CDR3 is built from 16 residues. From germline, CDR1 is LGHNA and CDR2 YSLEER. The CDR3 is CASSQDRLDYGNTVYF. DNA for the CDR3: TGCGCCAGCAGCCAAGATAGACTTGACTATGGAAACACCGTATATTTT.

The chain is built from TRBV30 and TRBJ2-7; 10 bases are a match to TRBD1. Unmatched junction bases numbered 16, after V lost 8 bases and J lost 6 bases. CDR1 is GTSNPN, CDR2 SVGIG, per germline (reference sequence). The CDR3 extends over 15 amino acids. CDR3 bases: TGTGCCAGGAACCCAGGACAGGGGGAATGGGGCGAGCAGTACTTC. This encodes CARNPGQGEWGEQYF.

On this clonotype: This may come from a read error, since a much larger clone is one base off. The V gene is TRBV7-9, the J gene TRBJ1-1; no firm D call. Germline lookup yields CDR1 SEHNR and CDR2 FQNEAQ (reference sequence). The CDR3 extends over 15 amino acids. CDR3 nucleotides: TGTGCCGGCAGCTTAGATCTGGGCATGAACACTGAAGCTTTCTTT. This gives the protein CAGSLDLGMNTEAFF.

This clonotype was seen many times. The rearrangement uses TRBV28 and TRBJ1-3, with a weak D call TRBD1 (6 bases). This CDR3 is built from 14 residues. Germline V CDR1 and CDR2: MDHEN, SYDVKM. Trimming removed 3 bases at V and 5 bases at J, with 11 bases between. The CDR3 region has the DNA TGTGCCAGCAGTTTCAGGGGATTAAGAAACACCATATATTTT. It is translated as CASSFRGLRNTIYF.

This clonotype was seen ten or more times. V is TRBV7-8 and J is TRBJ2-3; 7 bases match TRBD1. The germline gives CDR1 SGHVS, CDR2 FQNEAQ. Trimming cost V 3 bases and J 6 bases; bases outside gene matches: 9. This CDR3 has 15 amino acids. CDR3 DNA sequence: TGTGCCAGCAGCTTTAAGGGGGCGACATTTGATACGCAGTATTTT. It specifies CASSFKGATFDTQYF.

Points on this clonotype: The junction differs from germline at one of its ends, possibly a read error. The CDR3, as DNA: TGTGCCAGCAGCTCGGGACAGGGGGTTGACGAGCAGAACTTC. This gives the protein CASSSGQGVDEQNF. The J gene is TRBJ2-7, the V gene TRBV7-6, with TRBD1 matching over 11 bases. Germline V gene lookup returns CDR1 SGHVS and CDR2 FNYEAQ. The CDR3 covers 14 residues.

There are a few counts of this clonotype. V usage is TRBV6-2 or TRBV6-3 and J usage is TRBJ2-2; 9 bases match TRBD1. Unmatched junction bases numbered 5, after V lost 6 bases and J lost 6 bases. CDR1 and CDR2 from the germline V gene are MNHEY and SVGEGT. The length of the CDR3 is 14 residues. The CDR3 DNA reads as TGTGCCAGCAGGGCGACAGGGGGACCCGGGGAGCTGTTTTTT. Amino acids: CASRATGGPGELFF.

This clonotype was counted a few times. CDR3 amino acids: CASSLATSGYNEQFF. CDR3 bases: TGTGCCAGCAGCTTAGCGACTAGCGGCTACAATGAGCAGTTCTTC. This chain joins TRBV11-1 and TRBJ2-1; 9 nucleotides line up with TRBD2. Germline V gives CDR1 SGHAT, CDR2 FQDESV (reference sequence). CDR3 length: 15 residues. V was pared by 0 bases and J by 3 bases, with 0 bases of the junction left unmatched.

In regard to this clonotype: This clone may be a read error of a much larger clone one base away. The J gene is TRBJ1-1, the V gene TRBV7-8; the D is unclear. The germline V and J ends were trimmed by 3 bases and 1 base, with 15 bases remaining between them. Germline loops: CDR1 SGHVS, CDR2 FQNEAQ. The length of the CDR3 is 16 residues. The CDR3 DNA reads as TGTGCCAGCAGCTTGTCCGAATTAGCCCCGAACACTGAAGCTTTCTTT. Translating it yields CASSLSELAPNTEAFF.

This clonotype has a handful of counts. The rearrangement joins TRBV4-3 to TRBJ2-1; D ambiguous. Trimming took off 0 bases at V and 5 bases at J, with 8 bases between the two ends. The germline V gene has CDR1 LGHNA and CDR2 YSLEER. The CDR3 is 14 amino acids. For the CDR3, the DNA is TGCGCCAGCAGCCAAGATCCCGGGCACAATGAGCAGTTCTTC. It specifies CASSQDPGHNEQFF.

The sample holds many counts of this clonotype. The rearrangement uses TRBV7-9 and TRBJ2-2; possible D gene TRBD2, 6 bases. CDR1 SEHNR and CDR2 FQNEAQ come from the germline V gene (reference sequence). This CDR3 spans 15 amino acids. V shed 5 bases and J shed 7 bases, with 17 bases lying between them. CDR3 nucleotide sequence: TGTGCCAGCAGCCCCGCAGCAAGAGCGGGCGGGGAGCTGTTTTTT. This gives the protein CASSPAARAGGELFF.

The table lists this clonotype with many counts. The chain is built from TRBV12-3 or TRBV12-4 and TRBJ1-2; 7 nucleotides line up with TRBD1. V lost 3 bases to trimming and J lost 0 bases; unmatched junction nucleotides: 4. This CDR3 region has 15 residues. The CDR3 sequence: CASSLGTGANYGYTF. The CDR3 coding sequence is TGTGCCAGCAGTTTGGGCACAGGGGCTAACTATGGCTACACCTTC.

This clonotype was recorded at least ten times. This chain connects TRBV7-6 to TRBJ2-3, with 11 bases fitting TRBD1. The CDR3 runs 17 residues. V shed 4 bases, J shed 3 bases, and the junction held 9 bases outside the gene matches. Germline-derived CDR1 and CDR2 are SGHVS and FNYEAQ. The CDR3 bases are TGTGCCAGCAGCTCGGTTCTGGGGACAGGGGGAACAGATACGCAGTATTTT. Translating it yields CASSSVLGTGGTDTQYF.

This clonotype has ten or more counts. This chain uses TRBV4-2 with TRBJ2-5; D is unclear. V lost 1 base and J 2 bases, leaving 5 bases between the germline ends. Germline CDR1 LGHNA, CDR2 YNFKEQ. The CDR3 contains 13 residues. The CDR3 coding sequence is TGTGCCAGCAGCCAAGTGTCTCAAGAGACCCAGTACTTC. This translates into CASSQVSQETQYF.

This clonotype was seen more than once but under ten times. V gene TRBV30 combines with J gene TRBJ1-5; D not resolved. Germline lookup yields CDR1 GTSNPN and CDR2 SVGIG (reference sequence). Trimming took 3 bases from V and 4 from J, leaving 13 bases between them. The CDR3 loop spans 14 amino acids. In nucleotides, the CDR3 is TGTGCCTGGAGCCCGGGTTTCGGGAATCAGCCCCAGCATTTT. It translates to CAWSPGFGNQPQHF.